This record looks at one T cell receptor (beta chain) sequence and its context. Its cognate antigen is unknown. Deletions cut 10 bases from V and 1 base from J, with 9 bases between. CDR1 is KGHDR and CDR2 is SFDVKD in the germline V gene. CDR3 length: 12 residues. This sample stems from a study of vaccination and CD4 T cells after COVID-19. Study-level background: Convalescent study patients returned SARS-CoV-2 positive nasal swab PCR results, with several mild cases and one severe.

Specified treatment: roughly ten-day PBMC culture with coronavirus spike peptide pools or control peptides (ViraFEST assay). Negative selection purified CD4+ T cells after approximately eleven days of culture. Oncomine TCR Beta short-read sequencing was applied to DNA from cultured CD4+ T cells. TCRdb processed the PCR reads anew with MiXCR; each CDR3 protein has one entry. The sample gives fewer than 6,500 distinct CDR3 sequences, 18% of which show up once; 20% is in the top ten. The rearrangement uses TRBV24-1 and TRBJ1-1; D is unresolved. The receptor was derived from a human donor who had recovered from COVID-19. Sample: CD4+ T cells from blood, cultured in vitro. The CDR3 reads CATVKGNTEAFF. The CDR3 region has the DNA TGTGCCACTGTCAAGGGGAACACTGAAGCTTTCTTT.